Shown below are 15 T cell receptor beta chains from a single sample sequenced in a study of control samples from healthy donors and cancer patients. Some clones are missing from TCRdb's copy, which holds only in-frame ones; the method was immunoSEQ multiplex PCR. The table records 120,000 or so clones, approximately 87% of them present only once. Sequenced sample: blood. The receptor source for this set is a man aged 60 to 75 in good health.

The chain uses TRBV12-3 or TRBV12-4 and TRBJ1-2; 8 bases line up with TRBD1. The CDR3 is 13 amino acids. The V and J ends lost 5 bases and 5 bases, in that order; junction bases with no gene match: 4. CDR3 region: CASSIGQGYGYTF. The CDR3 DNA is TGTGCCAGCAGTATAGGACAGGGTTATGGCTACACCTTC.

Only one count was recorded for this clone. The chain links TRBV27 to TRBJ1-1; the D gene is possibly TRBD1 (6 bases). From germline, CDR1 is MNHEY and CDR2 SMNVEV (reference sequence). V gave up 7 bases and J gave up 2 bases, with 11 bases separating them. The CDR3 loop spans 13 amino acids. CDR3 bases: TGTGCCAGCATGCCCAGGGGAAACACTGAAGCTTTCTTT. Amino acid sequence: CASMPRGNTEAFF.

This clone was found once. This chain links TRBV7-9 with TRBJ1-2, with 7 bases matching TRBD1. Germline values: CDR1 SEHNR, CDR2 FQNEAQ (reference sequence). The V segment lost 3 bases and the J segment 0 bases; nucleotides outside the gene matches: 4. This CDR3 is 15 amino acids long. CDR3 DNA sequence: TGTGCCAGCAGCTTGGACAGGTTAGCTAACTATGGCTACACCTTC. Its protein product is CASSLDRLANYGYTF. The full variable domain, with the rest looked up from reference TRBV7-9 and TRBJ1-2, is DTGVSQNPRHKITKRGQNVTFRCDPISEHNRLYWYRQTLGQGPEFLTYFQNEAQLEKSRLLSDRFSAERPKGSFSTLEIQRTEQGDSAMYLCASSLDRLANYGYTFGSGTRLTVV.

V and J are TRBV2 and TRBJ1-2; D gene uncertain. The CDR3 has 15 residues. Per the germline V gene, CDR1 is SNHLY and CDR2 is FYNNEI. The germline V and J ends were trimmed by 1 base and 0 bases, with 9 bases remaining between them. CDR3 loop: CASSEVPATNYGYTF. The DNA of the CDR3 is TGTGCCAGCAGTGAAGTTCCAGCAACTAACTATGGCTACACCTTC.

This sequence joins TRBV4-3 and TRBJ2-7; no clear D gene. The CDR3 totals 15 residues. CDR1 is LGHNA and CDR2 is YSLEER in the germline V gene. Trimming left V 0 bases short and J 7 bases short, with 16 bases between. The CDR3 loop reads CASSQDSSGLREQYF. The CDR3 nucleotides are TGCGCCAGCAGCCAAGATTCGTCAGGCCTTCGGGAGCAGTACTTC.

This chain uses TRBV13 with TRBJ2-3; 13 positions agree with TRBD2. The V gene end was trimmed by 1 base and the J gene end by 0 bases; junction bases not matched to a gene: 10. This CDR3 is built from 20 residues. CDR1 and CDR2 (germline): PRHDT, FYEKMQ (reference sequence). The CDR3 nucleotides are TGTGCCAGCAGCTTAGAGGGACTAGCGGGGTTGTCTGTTAGCACAGATACGCAGTATTTT. Translated: CASSLEGLAGLSVSTDTQYF.

V and J are TRBV28 and TRBJ1-2, with 7 bases fitting TRBD1. The trim removed 6 bases at V and 4 bases at J, leaving 5 bases unmatched. The CDR3 spans 13 residues. From germline, CDR1 is MDHEN and CDR2 SYDVKM. CDR3 DNA: TGTGCCAGCAGCCTAGGACAGGCCTATGGCTACACCTTC. Residues: CASSLGQAYGYTF.

The J gene is TRBJ2-3, the V gene TRBV7-2; perhaps D is TRBD1 or TRBD2 (6 bases each). The CDR3 has 17 residues. Per germline, CDR1 SGHTA and CDR2 FQGNSA. The V and J ends lost 1 base and 0 bases respectively, with 14 bases between them. CDR3 sequence reads: CASSLGGGGLSTDTQYF. The DNA of the CDR3 is TGTGCCAGCAGCTTAGGCGGAGGGGGACTCAGCACAGATACGCAGTATTTT.

The chain joins TRBV5-4 to TRBJ2-5; D remains unclear. Deletions cut 0 bases from V and 5 bases from J, with 11 bases between. CDR3 size: 14 residues. Germline loops: CDR1 SGHNT, CDR2 YYREEE (reference sequence). The CDR3 DNA reads as TGTGCCAGCAGCTTGGTTGGCAGCCCTGAGACCCAGTACTTC. Its protein is CASSLVGSPETQYF.

This chain joins TRBV7-9 and TRBJ1-1; possible D gene TRBD1, 5 bases. V was shortened by 1 base and J by 7 bases, with 10 bases between the two germline ends. Germline V gene data show CDR1 as SEHNR and CDR2 as FQNEAQ (reference sequence). CDR3 length: 13 amino acids. In nucleotides, the CDR3 is TGTGCCAGCAGCTTAGAAGGGGCCGGTGAAGCTTTCTTT. Its protein is CASSLEGAGEAFF.

This clone was counted between two and nine times. The chain joins TRBV28 to TRBJ1-5, with 8 bases fitting TRBD1. The germline V gene has CDR1 MDHEN and CDR2 SYDVKM. The CDR3 has 16 residues. The J segment lost 10 bases and the V segment lost 3 bases, leaving 14 bases of the junction unmatched. In DNA form, the CDR3 reads TGTGCCAGCAGTTTTGCTATCGGGACAGGAATAAGTCCCCAGCATTTT. Translated: CASSFAIGTGISPQHF.

The J gene is TRBJ1-2, the V gene TRBV28; D ambiguous. Between the trimmed V and J ends, which lost 3 bases and 6 bases, there was a span of 5 bases. This CDR3 contains 11 residues. The V gene's germline CDR1 is MDHEN and CDR2 SYDVKM. The CDR3 coding sequence is TGTGCCAGCAGTTTCGACGATGGCTACACCTTC. It specifies CASSFDDGYTF.

This sequence joins TRBV5-1 and TRBJ2-1; 12 nucleotides match TRBD2. The V gene's germline CDR1 is SGHRS and CDR2 YFSETQ. The CDR3 is 16 residues long. J lost 6 bases, V lost 1 base, and 5 bases had no gene match. The CDR3 nucleotides read TGCGCCAGCAGCTTGTTCGCTAGCGGGGGGGGCAATGAGCAGTTCTTC. It is translated as CASSLFASGGGNEQFF.

This sequence joins TRBV14 and TRBJ1-1; possible D gene TRBD1, 5 bases. Per the germline V gene, CDR1 is SGHDN and CDR2 is FVKESK. V was shortened by 4 bases and J by 0 bases, with 12 bases between the two germline ends. The CDR3 is 15 amino acids. The CDR3 region has the DNA TGTGCCAGCAGCCGAACCAAGACAGTGAACACTGAAGCTTTCTTT. Translating it yields CASSRTKTVNTEAFF.

This clone was observed once. V and J are TRBV7-2 and TRBJ2-2; TRBD1 matches 8 bases. The V and J ends lost 1 base and 7 bases, in that order; junction bases with no gene match: 8. CDR3 length: 16 amino acids. From germline, CDR1 is SGHTA and CDR2 FQGNSA. In DNA form, the CDR3 reads TGTGCCAGCAGCTTAGTGGGCAGGGGGCTCGGCGGGGAGCTGTTTTTT. The encoded protein is CASSLVGRGLGGELFF. Looking up the rest from reference TRBV7-2 and TRBJ2-2 gives the full variable domain: GAGVSQSPSNKVTEKGKDVELRCDPISGHTALYWYRQSLGQGLEFLIYFQGNSAPDKSGLPSDRFSAERTGGSVSTLTIQRTQQEDSAVYLCASSLVGRGLGGELFFGEGSRLTVL.